This TCR beta chain came from a study of control samples from healthy donors and cancer patients. Clones were sequenced by immunoSEQ multiplex PCR, and TCRdb holds only the in-frame ones, with some missing. This repertoire includes around 190,000 clones. In germline, CDR1 is MNHEY, CDR2 SVGAGI. CDR3 length: 12 amino acids. The V and J ends lost 6 bases and 2 bases respectively, with 7 bases between them. V is TRBV6-5 and J is TRBJ1-1; D not certain. The source material was blood. The TCR was taken from a woman in her 30s in good health. The CDR3 protein is CASRLNNTEAFF. CDR3 nucleotide sequence: TGTGCCAGCAGACTCAATAACACTGAAGCTTTCTTT.